The clone carrying this TCR beta chain was found many times. Its target is not known. V gave up 6 bases and J gave up 3 bases, with 19 bases separating them. This CDR3 has 16 amino acids. Germline CDR1 and CDR2: KGHSH and LQKENI. The record originates from a study of identical twins. Study outcomes and limitations: Alpha sequences that were out-of-frame and twin-shared showed an excess of low generation probability. The conclusions drew on cross-sectional statistical analysis instead of tracking the same donors. Compared with models, monozygotic twins showed more out-of-frame TCR alpha sharing.

One entry per CDR3 protein results from TCRdb running MiXCR on the 5' RACE reads. The repertoire consists of some 330,000 distinct CDR3 sequences, with about 9% occurring once and the leading ten covering around 8.6%. V usage is TRBV18 and J usage is TRBJ2-3; D tentatively fits TRBD1 or TRBD2 (5 bases each). The receptor was derived from a woman in her forties or fifties in good health. The specimen was naive T cells sorted from blood. CDR3 amino acids: CASSDGAGLPTDTQYF. The CDR3 DNA reads as TGTGCCAGCTCGGACGGGGCAGGCTTACCAACAGATACGCAGTATTTT. The full variable domain, in which reference TRBV18 and TRBJ2-3 provide the parts outside the CDR3, is NAGVMQNPRHLVRRRGQEARLRCSPMKGHSHVYWYRQLPEEGLKFMVYLQKENIIDESGMPKERFSAEFPKEGPSILRIQQVVRGDSAAYFCASSDGAGLPTDTQYFGPGTRLTVL.